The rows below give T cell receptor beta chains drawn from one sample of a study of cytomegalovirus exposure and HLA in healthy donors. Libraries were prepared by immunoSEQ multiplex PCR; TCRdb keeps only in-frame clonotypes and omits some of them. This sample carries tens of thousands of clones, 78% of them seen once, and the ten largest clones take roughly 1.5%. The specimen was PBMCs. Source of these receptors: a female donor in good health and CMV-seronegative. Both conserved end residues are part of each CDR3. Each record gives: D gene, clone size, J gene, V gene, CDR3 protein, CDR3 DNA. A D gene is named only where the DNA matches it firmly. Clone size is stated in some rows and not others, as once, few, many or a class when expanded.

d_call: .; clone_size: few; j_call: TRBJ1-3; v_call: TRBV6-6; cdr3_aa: CASSYGDRSSGNTIYF; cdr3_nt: TGTGCCAGCAGTTACGGTGACAGGAGCTCTGGAAACACCATATATTTT
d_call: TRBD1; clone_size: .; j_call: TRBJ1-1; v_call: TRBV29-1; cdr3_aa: CSVEDPRTGGGTEAFF; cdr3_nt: TGCAGCGTTGAAGATCCCAGGACAGGGGGGGGTACTGAAGCTTTCTTT
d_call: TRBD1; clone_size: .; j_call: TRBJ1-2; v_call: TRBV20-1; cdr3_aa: CSADRDRGYTF; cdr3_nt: TGCAGTGCTGACAGGGATAGGGGCTACACCTTC
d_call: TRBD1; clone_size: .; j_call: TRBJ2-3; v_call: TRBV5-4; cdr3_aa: CASSKQGAGGTDTQYF; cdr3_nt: TGTGCCAGCAGCAAACAGGGGGCAGGGGGCACAGATACGCAGTATTTT
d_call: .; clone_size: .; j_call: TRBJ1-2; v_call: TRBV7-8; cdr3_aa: CASSSQTRPNCGYTF; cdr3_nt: TGTGCCAGCAGCTCCCAGACAAGGCCTAACTGCGGCTACACCTTC
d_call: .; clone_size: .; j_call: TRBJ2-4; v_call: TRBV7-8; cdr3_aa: CASRAMNIQYF; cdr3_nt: TGTGCCAGTCGTGCTATGAACATTCAGTACTTC
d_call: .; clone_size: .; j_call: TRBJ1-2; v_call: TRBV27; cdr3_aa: CASRPQQGNWYGYTF; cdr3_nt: TGTGCCAGCAGGCCCCAACAGGGCAATTGGTATGGCTACACCTTC
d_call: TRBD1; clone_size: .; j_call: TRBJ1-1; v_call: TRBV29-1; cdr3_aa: CSAYRGMNTEAFF; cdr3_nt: TGCAGCGCCTACAGGGGGATGAACACTGAAGCTTTCTTT
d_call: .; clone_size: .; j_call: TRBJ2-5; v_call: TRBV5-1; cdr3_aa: CASSFGYGQETQYF; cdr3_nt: TGCGCCAGCAGCTTTGGGTACGGGCAAGAGACCCAGTACTTC
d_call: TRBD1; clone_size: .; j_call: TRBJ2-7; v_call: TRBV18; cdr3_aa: CASSGDRGNYEQYF; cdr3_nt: TGTGCCAGCTCGGGCGACAGGGGAAATTACGAGCAGTACTTC
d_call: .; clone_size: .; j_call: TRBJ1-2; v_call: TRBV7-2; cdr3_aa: CASSQQVTYGYTF; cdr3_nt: TGTGCCAGCAGCCAACAGGTTACCTATGGCTACACCTTC
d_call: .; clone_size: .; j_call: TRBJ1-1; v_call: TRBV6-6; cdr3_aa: CASQPYANTEAFF; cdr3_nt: TGTGCCAGCCAACCCTACGCGAACACTGAAGCTTTCTTT
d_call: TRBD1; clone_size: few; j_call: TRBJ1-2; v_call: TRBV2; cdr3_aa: CASSYLGQGARGYTF; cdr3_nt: TGTGCCAGCAGCTACCTCGGACAGGGCGCTAGGGGCTACACCTTC